This entry lists 17 T cell receptor beta chains sequenced from one sample in a study of blood T cell repertoires in COVID-19 (dated by TCRdb to about 2020). Library method: the immunoSEQ multiplex PCR assay. TCRdb stores this immuneACCESS table with in-frame sequences only. Part of the clones is absent; in the studies checked, under half of the shortfall reflects unresolved V genes, and no reason is known for the rest. The sample yields under 50,000 clones; 60% to 85% were counted once. Clones ranked in the top ten supply around 25% of the sample. The sequenced material came from peripheral blood. These receptors were taken from an older man with acute or convalescent COVID-19.

The chain joins TRBV7-9 to TRBJ2-7, with TRBD1 matching over 10 bases. The CDR3 has 15 residues. The germline V gene has CDR1 SEHNR and CDR2 FQNEAQ (reference sequence). Trimming at V came to 2 bases and at J to 2 bases, leaving 3 bases not matched to a gene. CDR3 region: CASSLWDRGAYEQYF. As DNA, the CDR3 is TGTGCCAGCAGCTTATGGGACAGGGGAGCCTACGAGCAGTACTTC.

This chain links TRBV19 with TRBJ2-1, with 8 bases that match TRBD1. The CDR3 consists of 18 residues. With V trimmed by 4 bases and J by 3 bases, 14 bases remained unmatched. CDR1 is LNHDA, CDR2 SQIVND, per germline (reference sequence). The CDR3 DNA reads TGTGCCAGTAGTACTCAACCAGGGGGCGGGTCTGTCTACAATGAGCAGTTCTTC. It codes for CASSTQPGGGSVYNEQFF.

J is TRBJ2-1 and V is TRBV6-5; 8 bases line up with TRBD2. Germline V gene lookup returns CDR1 MNHEY and CDR2 SVGAGI. Germline trimming cut 2 bases from V and 6 bases from J; bases unmatched to any gene: 9. The CDR3 is made up of 16 amino acids. CDR3 DNA: TGTGCCAGCAGTTACCAAGCGGGAGATGCCCCCAATGAGCAGTTCTTC. Protein sequence: CASSYQAGDAPNEQFF.

This chain uses TRBV18 with TRBJ2-1, with 9 positions matching TRBD2. The CDR3 length is 15 residues. Germline V gene data show CDR1 as KGHSH and CDR2 as LQKENI. With V trimmed by 5 bases and J by 4 bases, 6 bases remained unmatched. The CDR3 DNA reads as TGTGCCAGCTCAGTAGGCACTAGCGGGTACAATGAGCAGTTCTTC. It encodes CASSVGTSGYNEQFF.

This sequence joins TRBV27 and TRBJ1-4, with D possibly being TRBD1 (5 bases). Germline CDR1 and CDR2: MNHEY and SMNVEV (reference sequence). The CDR3 length is 13 residues. Trimming pared 6 bases from V and 3 bases from J, leaving 8 bases between. The CDR3 region has the DNA TGTGCCAGCAGCAGGGCTTCTAATGAAAAACTGTTTTTT. Translated, it gives CASSRASNEKLFF.

V gene TRBV24-1 combines with J gene TRBJ2-3; 7 bases align to TRBD1. The germline V gene has CDR1 KGHDR and CDR2 SFDVKD. The CDR3 is 15 amino acids. Trimming took 4 bases from V and 6 from J; bases not matched to a gene: 9. The CDR3 loop is CATSENWDRADTQYF. DNA for the CDR3: TGTGCCACCAGTGAAAACTGGGACAGAGCCGATACGCAGTATTTT.

The chain has TRBV28 and TRBJ1-3; 7 bases are shared with TRBD1. J was trimmed by 6 bases and V by 3 bases; bases with no gene match: 2. Germline V gene sequence: CDR1 MDHEN, CDR2 SYDVKM. CDR3 length: 13 residues. In nucleotides, the CDR3 is TGTGCCAGCAGTTTTGGGACAGCAAACACCATATATTTT. The encoded protein is CASSFGTANTIYF. Full variable domain (rest looked up from reference TRBV28 and TRBJ1-3): DVKVTQSSRYLVKRTGEKVFLECVQDMDHENMFWYRQDPGLGLRLIYFSYDVKMKEKGDIPEGYSVSREKKERFSLILESASTNQTSMYLCASSFGTANTIYFGEGSWLTVV.

The rearrangement joins TRBV9 to TRBJ1-1, with 7 bases aligning to TRBD1. CDR3 length: 15 amino acids. The trim removed 3 bases at V and 3 bases at J, leaving 8 bases unmatched. In germline, CDR1 is SGDLS, CDR2 YYNGEE. The CDR3 bases are TGTGCCAGCAGCGCTACAGGGGAGTTAGACACTGAAGCTTTCTTT. It encodes CASSATGELDTEAFF.

The CDR3 loop is CASSVTSGADNEQFF. The DNA for the CDR3 is TGTGCCAGCTCAGTAACTAGCGGGGCGGACAATGAGCAGTTCTTC. The chain recombines TRBV18 with TRBJ2-1, with 10 bases aligning to TRBD2. The J segment lost 5 bases and the V segment lost 5 bases, leaving 6 bases of the junction unmatched. This CDR3 spans 15 amino acids. Germline V gene sequence: CDR1 KGHSH, CDR2 LQKENI.

The chain carries TRBV5-5 and TRBJ1-4; D call uncertain. The germline V and J ends were trimmed by 1 base and 6 bases, with 16 bases remaining between them. The germline CDR1 and CDR2 sequences are SGHKS and YYEKEE (reference sequence). The CDR3 is made up of 16 amino acids. CDR3 amino acids: CASSLSGGAGDEKLFF. Here the CDR3 DNA reads TGTGCCAGCAGCTTGTCGGGAGGCGCTGGGGATGAAAAACTGTTTTTT.

The chain joins TRBV28 to TRBJ1-6, with TRBD1 identical over 8 bases. Germline V CDR1 and CDR2: MDHEN, SYDVKM. CDR3 length: 15 residues. V lost 8 bases to trimming and J lost 6 bases; unmatched junction nucleotides: 9. CDR3 nucleotide sequence: TGTGCCAGCGTCTTCCGGGACAGGACTAATTCACCCCTCCACTTT. Protein: CASVFRDRTNSPLHF.

The chain has TRBV2 and TRBJ2-7; 11 bases are a match to TRBD1. Germline V lookup: CDR1 SNHLY, CDR2 FYNNEI. This CDR3 is built from 14 residues. The ends lost 7 bases at V and 4 bases at J; junction bases unmatched: 6. CDR3 amino acids: CASILGQGAYEQYF. CDR3 sequence (DNA): TGTGCCAGCATCCTCGGACAGGGGGCTTACGAGCAGTACTTC.

The rearrangement uses TRBV7-8 and TRBJ2-2, with 8 bases aligning to TRBD2. In germline, CDR1 is SGHVS, CDR2 FQNEAQ. The CDR3 runs 15 residues. After removal of 4 bases from V and 4 bases from J, the junction contained 5 bases not matched to a gene. The CDR3 here is CASSSRGGLTGELFF. The CDR3, as DNA: TGTGCCAGCAGCTCTCGCGGGGGGCTCACCGGGGAGCTGTTTTTT.

The CDR3 is CASSQTGGNTIYF. CDR3 in DNA: TGTGCCAGCAGCCAAACAGGGGGAAACACCATATATTTT. V usage is TRBV3-1 (or the pseudogene TRBV3-2) and J usage is TRBJ1-3; perhaps TRBD1 as D (6 bases). The germline V gene encodes CDR1 LGHDT and CDR2 YNNKEL (reference sequence). Trimming pared 2 bases from V and 4 bases from J, leaving 6 bases between. This CDR3 region has 13 residues.

The chain recombines TRBV7-6 with TRBJ1-1, with 9 bases that match TRBD1. After removal of 5 bases from V and 6 bases from J, the junction contained 10 bases not matched to a gene. Germline V gene data show CDR1 as SGHVS and CDR2 as FNYEAQ. The CDR3 is 15 residues long. In DNA, the CDR3 is TGTGCCAGCAGCATGATACAGGGGGCAATCTCTGAAGCTTTCTTT. It encodes CASSMIQGAISEAFF.

The chain recombines TRBV3-1 (or the pseudogene TRBV3-2) with TRBJ2-1, with TRBD1 identical over 8 bases. CDR1 is LGHDT and CDR2 is YNNKEL in the germline V gene (reference sequence). The ends lost 2 bases at V and 5 bases at J; junction bases unmatched: 11. CDR3 length: 17 residues. CDR3 in amino acids: CASSQRGRTGPNNEQFF. For the CDR3, the DNA is TGTGCCAGCAGCCAAAGGGGCCGGACAGGGCCTAACAATGAGCAGTTCTTC.

The chain is built from TRBV5-4 and TRBJ2-3; 13 bases align to TRBD2. This CDR3 is built from 16 residues. The trim removed 4 bases at V and 1 base at J, leaving 3 bases unmatched. The germline V gene encodes CDR1 SGHNT and CDR2 YYREEE (reference sequence). CDR3 region: CASSPGTSGGTDTQYF. The CDR3 bases are TGTGCCAGCAGCCCGGGGACTAGCGGGGGCACAGATACGCAGTATTTT.